This T cell receptor beta chain was documented in a study of cytomegalovirus exposure and HLA in healthy donors. Study as a whole: Counted in an early data release were some 81 million unique TCRs from HLA-typed donors.

The PCR had 60 Vbeta and 13 Jbeta primers. Sequencing used immunoSEQ multiplex PCR; TCRdb keeps in-frame clones, though not all of them. The listing records approximately 120,000 clones. Germline loops: CDR1 MDHEN, CDR2 SYDVKM. The ends lost 7 bases at V and 5 bases at J; junction bases unmatched: 19. The CDR3 extends over 17 amino acids. Specimen: PBMCs. The chain links TRBV28 to TRBJ2-7, with 8 positions matching TRBD1. The receptor was derived from a woman aged 55-75 years in good health and CMV-seronegative. CDR3 in DNA: TGTGCCAGCACCCCTTGGTACAGGGGGTTTATCGAAAACGAGCAGTACTTC. Its translation: CASTPWYRGFIENEQYF.